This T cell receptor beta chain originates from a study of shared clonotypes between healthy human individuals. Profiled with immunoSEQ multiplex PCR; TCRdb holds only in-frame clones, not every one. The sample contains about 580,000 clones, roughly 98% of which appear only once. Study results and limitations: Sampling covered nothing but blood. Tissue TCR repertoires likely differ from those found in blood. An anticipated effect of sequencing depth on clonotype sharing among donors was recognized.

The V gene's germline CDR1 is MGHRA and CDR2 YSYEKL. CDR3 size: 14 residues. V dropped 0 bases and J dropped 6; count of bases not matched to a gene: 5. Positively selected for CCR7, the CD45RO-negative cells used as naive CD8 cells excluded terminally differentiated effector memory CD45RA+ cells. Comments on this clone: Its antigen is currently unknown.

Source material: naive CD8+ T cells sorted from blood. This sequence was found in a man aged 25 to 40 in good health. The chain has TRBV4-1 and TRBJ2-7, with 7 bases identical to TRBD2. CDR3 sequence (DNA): TGCGCCAGCAGCCAAGACGGACTAGTTTCCGAGCAGTACTTC. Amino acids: CASSQDGLVSEQYF.